The T cell receptor beta chain under discussion was sequenced for a study of CD8 T cells in ankylosing spondylitis. TCRdb recomputed calls from the 5' RACE reads with MiXCR, one row per CDR3 protein. The sample shows a few hundred thousand distinct CDR3 sequences, around 10% of them seen only once. Ten or more counts support this clonotype. With 6 bases removed from V and 11 bases from J, the gap between germline ends came to 14 bases. Germline-derived CDR1 and CDR2 are MDHEN and SYDVKM. CDR3 size: 12 residues. The rearrangement joins TRBV28 to TRBJ2-1; D remains ambiguous. This clonotype was obtained from a female donor with ankylosing spondylitis or in good health (not recorded which). The specimen was blood, either unsorted or a sorted T cell fraction (not recorded which). CDR3 sequence (DNA): TGTGCCAGCAGCTATCAAACAGCGAAGCAGTTCTTC. Its translation: CASSYQTAKQFF.